Included here is one T cell receptor (beta chain) sequence, with context. Its matching antigen is unknown. These data originate in a study of T cells in localized non-small cell lung cancer. Study conclusions and caveats: Heterogeneity cannot be ruled out, as sequencing used one tumor region only. Paired adjacent lung recovered a median around 60 of the top 100 tumor clones.

Per germline, CDR1 SNHLY and CDR2 FYNNEI. This CDR3 region has 15 residues. The junction had 11 bases not matched to a gene; V was cut back by 9 bases and J by 5 bases. TCRdb's table, derived via immunoSEQ multiplex PCR, lists solely in-frame clones and lacks some. The sample has about 36,000 clones; 70% to 90% are singletons. The clonotype was recovered from a woman aged 40 to 75 with stage I lung adenocarcinoma. Source: peripheral blood, taken before any cancer treatment. V is TRBV2 and J is TRBJ1-5; 9 bases are a match to TRBD1. The CDR3 DNA reads as TGTGCCAGTTTGGACAGGGGAGCCCTCCATCAGCCCCAGCATTTT. As protein: CASLDRGALHQPQHF.